These 14 T cell receptor beta chains originate from one sample sequenced in a study of cytomegalovirus exposure and HLA in healthy donors. It was with 60 Vbeta and 13 Jbeta primers that the PCR ran. The method was immunoSEQ multiplex PCR; TCRdb's version includes in-frame clones alone and lacks a portion of them. Counted here are 60,000 to 80,000 clones, 62% occurring once; the ten biggest clones make up 2.5% to 3.5%. Sequencing was done on a sample of PBMCs. The origin of the receptors is a man aged 25 to 40 in good health and CMV-seronegative.

The DNA for the CDR3 is TGCGCCAGCAGCTTGGCGGGTGGCTACACCTTC. This gives the protein CASSLAGGYTF. The chain has TRBV5-1 and TRBJ1-2; D not resolved. The V and J ends lost 0 bases and 7 bases respectively, with 4 bases between them. The CDR3 runs to 11 residues. CDR1 SGHRS and CDR2 YFSETQ come from the germline V gene.

The table lists this clone with a count of one. The rearrangement joins TRBV5-4 to TRBJ2-7, with 9 bases identical to TRBD1. CDR1 and CDR2 from the germline V gene are SGHNT and YYREEE (reference sequence). This CDR3 spans 13 amino acids. V lost 9 bases and J lost 4; bases outside the gene matches: 8. Written as DNA, the CDR3 is TGTGCCACAGCCGGGACAGGGCCATACGAGCAGTACTTC. This codes for CATAGTGPYEQYF. Complete variable domain (other parts from reference TRBV5-4 and TRBJ2-7): ETGVTQSPTHLIKTRGQQVTLRCSSQSGHNTVSWYQQALGQGPQFIFQYYREEENGRGNFPPRFSGLQFPNYSSELNVNALELDDSALYLCATAGTGPYEQYFGPGTRLTVT.

This rearrangement joins TRBV4-1 to TRBJ1-1; no clear D. The CDR3 consists of 15 residues. Germline V gene sequence: CDR1 MGHRA, CDR2 YSYEKL. The ends were cut back, 0 bases at V and 3 bases at J, with 11 bases in the middle. CDR3 nucleotide sequence: TGCGCCAGCAGCCAAGACACCCCTCGGGACACTGAAGCTTTCTTT. It yields the protein CASSQDTPRDTEAFF.

This chain links TRBV7-8 with TRBJ1-1; 10 bases line up with TRBD1. With 3 bases clipped from V and 0 bases from J, the junction kept 4 bases outside the gene matches. CDR1 SGHVS and CDR2 FQNEAQ come from the germline V gene. This CDR3 has 16 amino acids. The CDR3 DNA sequence: TGTGCCAGCAGCTTGCCGGGACAGGGGATGAACACTGAAGCTTTCTTT. This encodes CASSLPGQGMNTEAFF.

V usage is TRBV25-1 and J usage is TRBJ2-3; 14 nucleotides line up with TRBD2. Germline V gene data show CDR1 as MGHDK and CDR2 as SYGVNS. The length of the CDR3 is 18 residues. J gave up 1 base and V 3 bases, and 6 bases lay outside the gene matches. The CDR3 loop is CASSDWGLAGEGTDTQYF. The CDR3, as DNA: TGTGCCAGCAGTGATTGGGGACTAGCGGGGGAGGGCACAGATACGCAGTATTTT.

The V and J genes are TRBV4-1 and TRBJ1-4; D ambiguous. This CDR3 spans 13 amino acids. Trimming took off 4 bases at V and 3 bases at J, with 6 bases between the two ends. Germline values: CDR1 MGHRA, CDR2 YSYEKL. In nucleotides, the CDR3 is TGCGCCAGCAGCCCCATAGCTAATGAAAAACTGTTTTTT. Translating it yields CASSPIANEKLFF.

This chain joins TRBV7-9 and TRBJ1-1; unclear D gene. Germline CDR1 reads SEHNR; CDR2 reads FQNEAQ (reference sequence). There are 13 residues in the CDR3. Trimming stripped 5 bases from V and 5 bases from J, with 12 bases between. CDR3 sequence reads: CASSPSHNTEAFF. Here the CDR3 DNA reads TGTGCCAGCAGCCCTAGCCACAATACTGAAGCTTTCTTT.

A note on this clone: Relative to the germline gene, one junction end is altered; a read error may explain this. The rearrangement joins TRBV7-8 to TRBJ2-5; maybe TRBD2 (6 bases). Per the germline V gene, CDR1 is SGHVS and CDR2 is FQNEAQ. This CDR3 spans 15 amino acids. CDR3 sequence: CASSLAPGVEETQYF. DNA for the CDR3: TGTGCCAGCAGCCTAGCCCCGGGGGTAGAAGAGACCCAGTACTTC.

The genes are TRBV6-5 and TRBJ2-1; perhaps TRBD2 as D (6 bases). The CDR3 has 12 amino acids. V was trimmed by 4 bases and J by 6 bases, leaving 7 bases between them. Germline V CDR1 and CDR2: MNHEY, SVGAGI. The CDR3 DNA follows: TGTGCCAGCAGTTTTAGCGGCAATGAGCAGTTCTTC. It encodes CASSFSGNEQFF.

The J gene is TRBJ1-1, the V gene TRBV5-1; 7 bases agree with TRBD1. The CDR3 contains 16 residues. The V and J ends lost 0 bases and 0 bases, in that order; junction bases with no gene match: 5. In germline, CDR1 is SGHRS, CDR2 YFSETQ. CDR3 protein: CASSLAPTGMNTEAFF. CDR3 coding DNA: TGCGCCAGCAGCTTGGCCCCGACAGGGATGAACACTGAAGCTTTCTTT.

The chain couples TRBV29-1 to TRBJ2-7; the match to TRBD1 covers 7 bases. Germline CDR1 SQVTM, CDR2 ANQGSEA. CDR3 length: 12 amino acids. V was clipped by 3 bases and J by 4 bases; unmatched bases: 3. The CDR3 nucleotides are TGCAGCGTTGAGGCAGGGGGATACGAGCAGTACTTC. Residues: CSVEAGGYEQYF.

This chain uses TRBV7-6 with TRBJ2-7; D might be TRBD1 (7 bases). This CDR3 has 14 residues. Deletions cut 3 bases from V and 3 bases from J, with 12 bases between. The V gene's germline CDR1 is SGHVS and CDR2 FNYEAQ. The CDR3 sequence: CASSFPRDSYEQYF. In DNA, the CDR3 is TGTGCCAGCAGCTTCCCGCGGGACAGCTACGAGCAGTACTTC.

This clone appeared a single time. The gene calls are TRBV7-2 and TRBJ1-6; TRBD1 matches at 9 bases. The V gene end was trimmed by 5 bases and the J gene end by 9 bases; junction bases not matched to a gene: 5. The CDR3 consists of 14 residues. The germline gives CDR1 SGHTA, CDR2 FQGNSA. CDR3 residues: CASSPRDRVSPLHF. The CDR3 DNA reads TGTGCCAGCAGCCCGCGGGACAGGGTTTCACCCCTCCACTTT.

This clone has more than one count but fewer than ten. Here the CDR3 reads CASSSLGLAGDTQYF. The CDR3 DNA reads as TGTGCCAGCAGCTCCCTAGGACTAGCAGGAGATACGCAGTATTTT. This chain links TRBV7-2 with TRBJ2-3; TRBD2 agrees at 8 bases. V lost 4 bases and J lost 5; bases outside the gene matches: 8. The CDR3 is 15 residues long. The germline V gene has CDR1 SGHTA and CDR2 FQGNSA.